This TCR beta chain comes out of a study of cytomegalovirus exposure and HLA in healthy donors. Whole-study findings and limits: Earlier analysis found most TCR beta V segments productive about 90% or about 30% of the time.

Trimming removed 5 bases from V and 5 bases from J; junction bases left unmatched: 3. This CDR3 is built from 15 residues. Germline CDR1 reads SGHVS; CDR2 reads FNYEAQ. The table lists this clone with a few counts. Its specificity is unknown. The PCR used 60 Vbeta and 13 Jbeta primers. Clones were sequenced by immunoSEQ multiplex PCR, and TCRdb holds only the in-frame ones, with some missing. This sample yields around 110,000 clones, of which about 80% are seen a single time; 6.5% to 8.5% belongs to the top ten. The TCR originated in a man aged 25 to 40 in good health and CMV-seronegative. This chain links TRBV7-6 with TRBJ2-3; 14 bases match TRBD2. Sequenced sample: PBMCs. The CDR3 bases are TGTGCCAGCAGCCCTGGGACTAGCGGGAGAGATACGCAGTATTTT. Encoded protein: CASSPGTSGRDTQYF. The full variable domain, completed using reference TRBV7-6 and TRBJ2-3, is GAGVSQSPRYKVTKRGQDVALRCDPISGHVSLYWYRQALGQGPEFLTYFNYEAQQDKSGLPNDRFSAERPEGSISTLTIQRTEQRDSAMYRCASSPGTSGRDTQYFGPGTRLTVL.